These 18 T cell receptor beta chains were all obtained from the same sample, sequenced in a study of blood T cell repertoires in COVID-19. Assay used: immunoSEQ multiplex PCR; TCRdb lists only in-frame clones, some missing. The sample shows nearly 350,000 clones, roughly 84% of them seen only once. The sample taken for sequencing was PBMCs or T cells enriched from blood (not recorded which). The receptors originated from a woman between 25 and 40 years old who had recovered from COVID-19.

The V call is TRBV10-3, the J call TRBJ2-7, with D possibly matching TRBD2 (10 bases). CDR1 and CDR2 from the germline V gene are ENHRY and SYGVKD. V dropped 2 bases and J dropped 1 base, with 24 bases sitting between them. This CDR3 has 19 amino acids. Here the CDR3 reads CAISEGQGRVTSGSYEQYF. Written as DNA, the CDR3 is TGTGCCATCAGTGAGGGACAGGGGAGGGTGACTAGCGGGTCCTACGAGCAGTACTTC.

The chain uses TRBV3-1 (or the pseudogene TRBV3-2) and TRBJ2-3; 11 bases are a match to TRBD1. CDR1 LGHDT and CDR2 YNNKEL come from the germline V gene (reference sequence). The ends lost 3 bases at V and 6 bases at J; junction bases unmatched: 8. The CDR3 is made up of 16 amino acids. The CDR3 DNA sequence: TGTGCCAGCAGCCATGCCGGGACAGGGGGAGGTGATACGCAGTATTTT. Encoded protein: CASSHAGTGGGDTQYF.

The chain is built from TRBV10-3 and TRBJ2-5; 16 bases match TRBD2. Germline CDR1 reads ENHRY; CDR2 reads SYGVKD. The V gene end was trimmed by 6 bases and the J gene end by 2 bases; junction bases not matched to a gene: 6. This CDR3 comprises 17 residues. For the CDR3, the DNA is TGTGCCATCAGGAAGGGACTAGCGGGGGGGGATCAAGAGACCCAGTACTTC. As protein: CAIRKGLAGGDQETQYF.

The rearrangement joins TRBV5-6 to TRBJ2-7, with D hard to call. Germline CDR1 is SGHDT and CDR2 is YYEEEE. The CDR3 is made up of 14 amino acids. V dropped 2 bases and J dropped 2 bases, with 11 bases sitting between them. DNA of the CDR3: TGTGCCAGCAGCTTTACTCTTCAAACCTACGAGCAGTACTTC. This encodes CASSFTLQTYEQYF.

This clone appeared a few times. V and J are TRBV7-6 and TRBJ2-7, with D perhaps matching TRBD2 (6 bases). V lost 5 bases and J lost 3, with 20 bases in between. Looked up from germline, CDR1 is SGHVS and CDR2 is FNYEAQ. The CDR3 is 16 residues long. As DNA, the CDR3 is TGTGCCAGCAGCGCGGGACCCGGGACGGGAGACTACGAGCAGTACTTC. Residues: CASSAGPGTGDYEQYF.

The V call is TRBV28, the J call TRBJ2-2, with 9 bases matching TRBD1. The CDR3 covers 16 residues. Germline CDR1 and CDR2: MDHEN and SYDVKM. The ends lost 6 bases at V and 6 bases at J; junction bases unmatched: 11. The CDR3 DNA reads TGTGCCAGCAGGGCGGGGACAGGGAGGAGCGCCGGGGAGCTGTTTTTT. It translates to CASRAGTGRSAGELFF.

In its sample, this clone was seen a few times. The CDR3 is CASSPTGTGANYGYTF. The CDR3 nucleotides read TGTGCCAGTAGTCCTACCGGGACAGGGGCAAACTATGGCTACACCTTC. The chain carries TRBV19 and TRBJ1-2; TRBD1 matches at 10 bases. The CDR3 is 16 residues long. CDR1 is LNHDA, CDR2 SQIVND, per germline (reference sequence). V lost 5 bases to trimming and J lost 2 bases; unmatched junction nucleotides: 8.

The chain recombines TRBV4-1 with TRBJ1-1; D remains unclear. Germline CDR1 is MGHRA and CDR2 is YSYEKL. CDR3 length equals 14 residues. Trimming took 0 bases from V and 6 from J, leaving 11 bases between them. The CDR3 is CASSQDAGPPEAFF. The CDR3 DNA sequence: TGCGCCAGCAGCCAAGATGCAGGCCCGCCTGAAGCTTTCTTT.

The chain uses TRBV21-1 and TRBJ1-4. TRBV21-1 is a pseudogene. CDR3 length: 16 amino acids. CDR3 loop: CASSKAPGREAEKLFF. The CDR3, as DNA: TGTGCCAGCAGCAAAGCCCCGGGCAGGGAGGCTGAAAAACTGTTTTTT.

This chain links TRBV24-1 with TRBJ1-1; D call uncertain. The CDR3 has 16 residues. Germline values: CDR1 KGHDR, CDR2 SFDVKD. V was cut by 4 bases and J by 3 bases, with 17 bases left in between. CDR3 sequence (DNA): TGTGCCACCAGTGAAGGAGGTGTAGGGAGGTACACTGAAGCTTTCTTT. Translated: CATSEGGVGRYTEAFF.

This sequence joins TRBV11-2 and TRBJ1-6; no reliable D call. CDR3 length: 15 residues. V was shortened by 6 bases and J by 5 bases, with 14 bases between the two germline ends. Germline V gene data show CDR1 as SGHAT and CDR2 as FQNNGV. The CDR3 DNA is TGTGCCAGCAGTCATAACCAGGCGAATAATTCACCCCTCCACTTT. Residues: CASSHNQANNSPLHF.

V gene TRBV6-5 combines with J gene TRBJ2-7, with 9 bases fitting TRBD1. The CDR3 contains 14 residues. The V and J ends lost 4 bases and 3 bases, in that order; junction bases with no gene match: 4. CDR1 and CDR2 (germline): MNHEY, SVGAGI. CDR3 DNA: TGTGCCAGCAGTTCCGGGACAGGGAACTACGAGCAGTACTTC. The encoded protein is CASSSGTGNYEQYF.

The rearrangement joins TRBV19 to TRBJ1-1; 11 nucleotides match TRBD1. CDR3 length equals 16 residues. Trimming removed 1 base from V and 7 bases from J; junction bases left unmatched: 8. Looked up from germline, CDR1 is LNHDA and CDR2 is SQIVND (reference sequence). The CDR3 loop reads CASSIVEDRGPGEAFF. CDR3 DNA: TGTGCCAGTAGTATAGTGGAGGACAGGGGGCCTGGTGAAGCTTTCTTT.

The gene calls are TRBV2 and TRBJ2-4; 9 nucleotides align to TRBD2. Germline V gene data show CDR1 as SNHLY and CDR2 as FYNNEI. The CDR3 loop spans 15 amino acids. With V trimmed by 8 bases and J by 6 bases, 11 bases remained unmatched. CDR3 DNA sequence: TGTGCCAGCCGACTGGGCGGGGGGGATTTAAACATTCAGTACTTC. Amino acids: CASRLGGGDLNIQYF.

V usage is TRBV11-3 and J usage is TRBJ1-3; D is unclear. The CDR3 is 13 residues long. The V gene lost 0 bases and the J gene lost 3 bases, with 3 bases spanning the gap. Looked up from germline, CDR1 is SGHNT and CDR2 is YENEEA. This CDR3 reads CASSLEYGNTIYF. The CDR3 bases are TGTGCCAGCAGCTTAGAGTATGGAAACACCATATATTTT.

The chain employs TRBV19 and TRBJ1-2; D remains unclear. Trimming shortened V by 11 bases and J by 6 bases, and 10 bases separated the two germline ends. Germline V lookup: CDR1 LNHDA, CDR2 SQIVND (reference sequence). This CDR3 region has 10 residues. In DNA, the CDR3 is TGTGCCGTTAGCGGGGATGGCTACACCTTC. Translating it yields CAVSGDGYTF.

This sequence joins TRBV18 and TRBJ1-3; D not certain. The CDR3 covers 17 residues. Between the trimmed V and J ends, which lost 2 bases and 0 bases, there was a span of 14 bases. Germline V gives CDR1 KGHSH, CDR2 LQKENI. The CDR3 region is CASSPSPAGSSGNTIYF. In nucleotides, the CDR3 is TGTGCCAGCTCACCATCCCCTGCAGGCTCCTCTGGAAACACCATATATTTT.

The table lists this clone with a few counts. The rearrangement links TRBV6-6 to TRBJ1-4; TRBD1 agrees at 7 bases. This CDR3 has 15 amino acids. V gave up 2 bases and J gave up 2 bases; unmatched junction bases: 2. Germline V gives CDR1 MNHNY, CDR2 SVGAGI (reference sequence). DNA of the CDR3: TGTGCCAGCAGTTACGGGGACAGCACTAATGAAAAACTGTTTTTT. Protein product: CASSYGDSTNEKLFF.